This T cell receptor (beta chain) appears in the sequencing data of a study of metastatic and nonmetastatic thyroid tumors (dated by TCRdb to between 2020 and 2021). For the wider study: Repertoires from peripheral blood and from tumor or nodule tissue samples of malignant and benign thyroid patients were compared. Study-level results and caveats: TCR beta diversity was reported as significantly higher in malignant tumors than in benign nodules, in both blood and tumor samples.

Ten or more counts support this clone. The target of this receptor is not known. Base qualities are missing; no much larger clone stands one base away. No treatment had been received by any patient before thyroid surgery. Patient clinical samples collected from about 2011 to 2018 were retrospectively analysed using T-cell receptor beta sequencing. The germline V and J ends show losses of 0 bases and 3 bases respectively, and no gene match explains 7 bases of the junction. CDR1 and CDR2 were assigned from the germline V gene as SNHLY and FYNNEI. Taken from cysteine to phenylalanine, the CDR3 has 16 residues. Of the read, only the CDR3 DNA is kept; its 48 bases are in frame from base 1. Libraries came from PCR. Sequencing instrument: Illumina HiSeq 4000. High-throughput sequencing was used to profile the TCR beta-chain CDR3 region of each patient. Regarding the original processing steps: The researchers built a classifier to tell apart papillary thyroid cancer patients with distant metastasis, based on CDR3 differences among clinicopathological groups. The Shannon index was used to measure repertoire diversity, and the Morisita-Horn index was used to measure how similar tumor and blood repertoires were. The public reads were quality trimmed at Q25 with fastp and then assembled into clones with MiXCR by TCRdb, keeping productive beta chains. TCRdb's processing, not the authors' own work, is the source of the V and J calls. The sample has 55,000 to 75,000 clones on record, around 20% of them singletons. Around 13% of the sample is held by the ten biggest clonotypes.

The chain is assembled from TRBV2 and TRBJ2-7, and 8 junction bases match TRBD2. This sequence was found in a female donor with papillary thyroid cancer or a benign thyroid nodule (not recorded which). Some clones in this sample may be carry-over from other donors' samples. Sequenced material: blood. The nucleotide sequence is TGTGCCAGCAGTGAAGCGCCGGGGGGGGCTGGCTACGAGCAGTACTTC. Translated, this gives CASSEAPGGAGYEQYF. Full variable domain (CDR3 extended with the reference TRBV2 and TRBJ2-7 proteins): EPEVTQTPSHQVTQMGQEVILRCVPISNHLYFYWYRQILGQKVEFLVSFYNNEISEKSEIFDDQFSVERPDGSNFTLKIRSTKLEDSAMYFCASSEAPGGAGYEQYFGPGTRLTVT.